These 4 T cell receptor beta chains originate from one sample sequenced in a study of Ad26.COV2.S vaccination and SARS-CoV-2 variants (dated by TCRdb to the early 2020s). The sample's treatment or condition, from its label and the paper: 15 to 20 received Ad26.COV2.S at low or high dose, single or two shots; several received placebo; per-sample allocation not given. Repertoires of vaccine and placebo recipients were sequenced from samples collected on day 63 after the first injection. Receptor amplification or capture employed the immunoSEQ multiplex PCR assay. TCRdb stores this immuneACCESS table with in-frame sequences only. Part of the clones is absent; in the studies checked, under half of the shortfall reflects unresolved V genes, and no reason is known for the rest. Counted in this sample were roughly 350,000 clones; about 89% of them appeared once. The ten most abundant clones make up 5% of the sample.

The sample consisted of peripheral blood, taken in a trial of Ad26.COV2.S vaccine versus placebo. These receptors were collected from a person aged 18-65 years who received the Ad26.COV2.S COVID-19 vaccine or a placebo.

For the CDR3, the DNA is TGCGCCAGCAGCTTGGCCGTGCAAGAGGTTAATGAAAAACTGTTTTTT. This translates into CASSLAVQEVNEKLFF. The chain combines TRBV5-1 with TRBJ1-4; the D is unclear. Deletions cut 0 bases from V and 4 bases from J, with 13 bases between. The CDR3 sequence is 16 residues long. CDR1 is SGHRS and CDR2 is YFSETQ in the germline V gene.

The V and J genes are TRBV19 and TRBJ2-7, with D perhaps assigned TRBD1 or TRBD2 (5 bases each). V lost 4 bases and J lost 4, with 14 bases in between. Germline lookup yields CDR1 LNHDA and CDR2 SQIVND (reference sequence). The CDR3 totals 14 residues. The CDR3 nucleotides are TGTGCCAGTAGTACTAAGAGGGGACCATACGAGCAGTACTTC. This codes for CASSTKRGPYEQYF.

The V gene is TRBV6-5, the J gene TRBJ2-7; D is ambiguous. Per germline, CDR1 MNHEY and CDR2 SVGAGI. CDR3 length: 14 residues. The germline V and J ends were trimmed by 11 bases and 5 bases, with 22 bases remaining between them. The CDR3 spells CAQIRSTVFDEQYF. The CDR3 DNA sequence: TGTGCCCAAATCAGGAGTACAGTTTTCGACGAGCAGTACTTC.

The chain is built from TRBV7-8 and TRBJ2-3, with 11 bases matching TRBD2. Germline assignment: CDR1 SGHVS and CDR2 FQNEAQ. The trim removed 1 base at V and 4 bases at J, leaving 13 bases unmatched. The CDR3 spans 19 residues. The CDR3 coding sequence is TGTGCCAGCAGCTTAGGGGGGGTAGCGGGAGGGCCAAGTGCAGATACGCAGTATTTT. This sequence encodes CASSLGGVAGGPSADTQYF.